The TCR beta chain described here comes from a study of blood T cells in healthy people across ages (dated by TCRdb to between 2015 and 2016). Concerning the study at large: Template switching captured roughly one uniquely barcoded TCR beta cDNA molecule per two T cells in model experiments. To avoid experimental bias, donors of different ages were distributed randomly across sequencing lanes. The study analyzed two additional independent replicas of 1 million unique cDNA reads from the same blood draw for two donors, one aged 18 to 30 and one aged 80 or older. Using deep sequencing normalized with unique cDNA molecular identifiers, the study measured how TCR beta repertoire diversity changes with age. Four age groups were formed from the donors: young (average about 15 years), middle-aged (around 40), aged (about 62) and long-lived (about 80). Results and caveats for the whole study, not just this receptor: Estimates of total diversity from one million sequenced T cells were regarded as lower bounds and underestimates. The CMV infection status of donors was not known, potentially confounding age-related changes in expanded clonotypes. There was a strong correlation between observed TCR beta diversity and the percentage of naive T cells measured by flow cytometry. Observed TCR beta diversity per million T cells fell roughly linearly with age, and a significant reduction was already apparent by age roughly 40. Compared with the aged group, the long-lived group had more naive CD4+ T cells, fewer expanded clones and increased TCR diversity, suggesting age selection. Bulk unsorted PBMC profiling prevented conclusive comparison of naive and antigen-experienced compartments.

Libraries were built with 5' RACE. A second 7 to 11 cycle PCR used a sample-barcoded 5' primer and a J-beta primer mix. A unique molecular identifier was introduced onto each TCR beta cDNA molecule by a template-switch 5' adaptor carrying 12 random nucleotides. Each sample yielded at least 3 million CDR3-containing paired-end reads. The Mint cDNA synthesis kit, primed by a TRBC-specific oligonucleotide, was used to synthesize first-strand cDNA from all RNA. All cDNA was treated with uracil-DNA glycosylase and then went through a first 18-cycle PCR with the universal primers M1SS and BC2_uni_R. The original pipeline was this. Normalization of each sample was performed by random selection of 1 million high-quality reads, each carrying a distinct molecular identifier. Instead of being binned into consensus sequences, reads with shared molecular identifiers were discarded. MiTCR, with a Q25 quality threshold and the strictest error-elimination algorithm, was used for CDR3 identification, clonotype clustering and error correction. Lower-bound total TCR beta diversity was estimated with a nonparametric unseen species model using Euler transformation. TCRdb reanalyzed the raw reads on its own, using fastp at Q25 for trimming and MiXCR for clone calling, and kept in-frame beta chains. One record per CDR3 amino acid sequence lists the most common genes and DNA. The V and J calls shown here were made by TCRdb, not taken from the authors' results. This sample comprises approximately 1,700,000 distinct CDR3 sequences, approximately 40% of them detected only once. The ten largest account for roughly 23% of the sample.

Turning to this clonotype: No antigen is known for it. Base qualities are missing; no much larger clone stands one base away.

The donors were roughly 38 Caucasian individuals from Russia, aged about 6 to 95 years, who were systemically healthy. Each donor gave about 10 milliliters of peripheral blood, drawn into EDTA-treated Vacutainer tubes. Ficoll-Paque density-gradient centrifugation was used to isolate PBMCs, with at least 6 million per sample. Trizol reagent was used to extract total RNA from PBMCs, with at least 5 micrograms per sample. For every donor, an aliquot of PBMCs went through flow cytometry to measure the percentages of naive CD45RAhigh/CD27high T cells. This TCR was recovered from a human donor in good health. The sequenced sample was blood.

In nucleotides, the sequence is TGCAGCGTTTGGGGACTAGCTGAGCAGTTCTTC. Its translation is CSVWGLAEQFF. The rearranged chain carries TRBV29-1 and TRBJ2-1, with 9 middle bases fitting TRBD2. CDR3 length: 11 amino acids, cysteine to phenylalanine. Here the CDR3 DNA is all that survives: 33 bases in frame from base 1. V is cut back by 5 bases and J by 9 bases, with 2 bases in the junction unmatched. Taken from the germline V gene, the CDR1 and CDR2 loops are SQVTM and ANQGSEA.